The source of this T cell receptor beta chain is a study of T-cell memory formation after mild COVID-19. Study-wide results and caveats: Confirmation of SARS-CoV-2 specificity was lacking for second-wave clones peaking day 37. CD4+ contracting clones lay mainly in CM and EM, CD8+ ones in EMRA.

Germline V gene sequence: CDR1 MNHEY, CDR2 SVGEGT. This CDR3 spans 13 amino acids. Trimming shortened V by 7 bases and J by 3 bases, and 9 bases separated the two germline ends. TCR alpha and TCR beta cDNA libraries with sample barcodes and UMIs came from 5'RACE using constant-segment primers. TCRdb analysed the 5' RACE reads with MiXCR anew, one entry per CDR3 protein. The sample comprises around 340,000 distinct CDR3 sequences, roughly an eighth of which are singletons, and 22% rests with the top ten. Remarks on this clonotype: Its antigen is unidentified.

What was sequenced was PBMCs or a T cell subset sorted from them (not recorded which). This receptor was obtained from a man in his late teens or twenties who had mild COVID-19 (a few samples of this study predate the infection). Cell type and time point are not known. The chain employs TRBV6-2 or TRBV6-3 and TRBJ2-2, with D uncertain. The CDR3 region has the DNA TGTGCCAGCAAGACGGGTCACACCGGGGAGCTGTTTTTT. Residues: CASKTGHTGELFF.